By share of the sample, the clone carrying this T cell receptor beta chain is medium-sized. Its antigen is not known. Unique molecular identifiers had been added to the TCR beta cDNA libraries. TCRdb recomputed calls from the PCR reads with MiXCR, one row per CDR3 protein. The sample includes about 540,000 distinct CDR3 sequences, around 31% of them seen just once. The record originates from a study of post-analysis software for immune sequencing data. Regarding the study as a whole: Multiple sclerosis patients had significantly lower normalized Chao1 diversity than controls. TRBV segments more frequent in patients than in controls numbered several and included TRBV5-6, TRBV5-1 and TRBV20-1.

The germline V gene has CDR1 SGHAT and CDR2 FQNNGV. The CDR3 has 13 residues. Trimming took off 2 bases at V and 2 bases at J, with 6 bases between the two ends. The sample comprised blood. The clonotype comes from a girl aged 2 to 17 with multiple sclerosis. The rearrangement joins TRBV11-2 to TRBJ2-5; no clear D gene. CDR3 DNA: TGTGCCAGCAGCTTATGGAGACAAGAGACCCAGTACTTC. This encodes CASSLWRQETQYF.